The next 20 T cell receptor beta chains were all read from a single sample in a study of blood T cell repertoires in COVID-19. Produced via immunoSEQ multiplex PCR; TCRdb's table is partial and in-frame only. The sample yields about 200,000 clones, around 80% seen once. Sequenced material: peripheral blood. The receptors stem from a woman aged 70-85 years with acute or convalescent COVID-19.

A single count supports this clone. This chain connects TRBV12-3 or TRBV12-4 to TRBJ1-2, with a weak D call TRBD1 (5 bases). The CDR3 covers 11 residues. The germline V and J ends were trimmed by 8 bases and 8 bases, with 12 bases remaining between them. DNA for the CDR3: TGTGCCAGCTCCTTTTGGGGCGGCTACACCTTC. Its protein product is CASSFWGGYTF.

This chain connects TRBV4-1 to TRBJ2-7, with 10 bases matching TRBD2. Trimming cost V 0 bases and J 0 bases; bases outside gene matches: 2. Germline V CDR1 and CDR2: MGHRA, YSYEKL. The CDR3 runs to 16 residues. The CDR3 sequence: CASSQDLAGASYEQYF. CDR3 DNA: TGCGCCAGCAGCCAAGATCTAGCGGGGGCCTCCTACGAGCAGTACTTC.

The CDR3 sequence: CASSQINQGSRETQYF. The CDR3 DNA follows: TGCGCCAGCAGCCAAATCAATCAGGGGTCAAGAGAGACCCAGTACTTC. The chain employs TRBV4-3 and TRBJ2-5, with a weak D call TRBD1 (6 bases). Trimming pared 2 bases from V and 4 bases from J, leaving 17 bases between. The CDR3 has 16 amino acids. Germline V gives CDR1 LGHNA, CDR2 YSLEER.

The chain links TRBV19 to TRBJ1-1, with 8 bases aligning to TRBD1. The germline gives CDR1 LNHDA, CDR2 SQIVND (reference sequence). J was trimmed by 10 bases and V by 11 bases; bases with no gene match: 9. This CDR3 is 11 amino acids long. CDR3 amino acids: CASRQGLGAFF. CDR3 bases: TGTGCCTCCAGACAGGGGCTCGGAGCTTTCTTT.

This clone came up once. V and J are TRBV5-1 and TRBJ1-2; D gene ambiguous. CDR1 and CDR2 (germline): SGHRS, YFSETQ. The CDR3 contains 13 residues. The ends were cut back, 5 bases at V and 5 bases at J, with 13 bases in the middle. This chain's CDR3 is CASSVQDAYGYTF. The CDR3 DNA reads TGCGCCAGCAGTGTCCAGGATGCGTATGGCTACACCTTC.

This chain uses TRBV25-1 with TRBJ1-2; 9 bases match TRBD1. CDR1 is MGHDK, CDR2 SYGVNS, per germline. V gave up 4 bases and J gave up 0 bases; unmatched junction bases: 6. The CDR3 has 16 amino acids. The CDR3 coding sequence is TGTGCCAGCAGTGGGGACGGGACAGGGCCTAACTATGGCTACACCTTC. Protein sequence: CASSGDGTGPNYGYTF.

The V gene is TRBV19, the J gene TRBJ1-5; 7 nucleotides align to TRBD1. This CDR3 contains 14 residues. The junction had 6 bases not matched to a gene; V was cut back by 3 bases and J by 7 bases. Germline CDR1 LNHDA, CDR2 SQIVND (reference sequence). DNA of the CDR3: TGTGCCAGTAGTATTGTTCAGGGGGAACAGCCCCAGCATTTT. Amino acid sequence: CASSIVQGEQPQHF.

This chain uses TRBV4-1 with TRBJ2-3; D perhaps matches TRBD2 (7 bases). Germline assignment: CDR1 MGHRA and CDR2 YSYEKL. The CDR3 has 17 residues. V gave up 0 bases and J gave up 5 bases, with 18 bases separating them. This CDR3 reads CASSQDVVAGAGDTQYF. In DNA, the CDR3 is TGCGCCAGCAGCCAAGATGTTGTGGCGGGGGCTGGAGATACGCAGTATTTT.

The chain couples TRBV25-1 to TRBJ1-5; possibly TRBD1 for D (6 bases). The CDR3 has 13 residues. With 4 bases removed from V and 2 bases from J, the gap between germline ends came to 6 bases. Per the germline V gene, CDR1 is MGHDK and CDR2 is SYGVNS. CDR3 bases: TGTGCCAGCAGTGCAGGGGGCAATCAGCCCCAGCATTTT. This translates into CASSAGGNQPQHF. The full variable domain, rest sourced from reference TRBV25-1 and TRBJ1-5, is EADIYQTPRYLVIGTGKKITLECSQTMGHDKMYWYQQDPGMELHLIHYSYGVNSTEKGDLSSESTVSRIRTEHFPLTLESARPSHTSQYLCASSAGGNQPQHFGDGTRLSIL.

The chain links TRBV3-1 (or the pseudogene TRBV3-2) to TRBJ2-2; possibly TRBD1 for D (5 bases). With 5 bases removed from V and 5 bases from J, the gap between germline ends came to 12 bases. Germline values: CDR1 LGHDT, CDR2 YNNKEL (reference sequence). This CDR3 is 14 amino acids long. The CDR3 bases are TGTGCCAGCAGCTACTCAGGGTTAACCGGGGAGCTGTTTTTT. Residues: CASSYSGLTGELFF.

The V call is TRBV9, the J call TRBJ2-2, with D possibly being TRBD1 (8 bases). Between the trimmed V and J ends, which lost 0 bases and 3 bases, there was a span of 18 bases. This CDR3 contains 18 residues. CDR1 is SGDLS, CDR2 YYNGEE, per germline. This CDR3 is CASSVAAGQAGDTGELFF. The CDR3 DNA reads TGTGCCAGCAGCGTAGCAGCGGGACAGGCTGGAGACACCGGGGAGCTGTTTTTT.

CDR3 bases: TGTGCCACCAGTGACACCGGGACTAGCACAGATACGCAGTATTTT. Protein sequence: CATSDTGTSTDTQYF. This chain links TRBV24-1 with TRBJ2-3; TRBD2 is a possible D gene (6 bases). Germline CDR1 and CDR2: KGHDR and SFDVKD. Trimming removed 4 bases from V and 0 bases from J, with 10 bases in between. The CDR3 totals 15 residues.

The rearrangement links TRBV12-3 or TRBV12-4 to TRBJ1-3, with D unresolved. Trimming cost V 0 bases and J 15 bases, with 9 bases left between them. CDR3 length: 11 residues. For the CDR3, the DNA is TGTGCCAGCAGTTTAGCCGCCCCGCGATATTTT. This gives the protein CASSLAAPRYF.

Here the CDR3 reads CASRQGNLLNSPLHF. In DNA, the CDR3 is TGTGCCAGCCGACAGGGTAACCTCCTTAATTCACCCCTCCACTTT. This sequence joins TRBV19 and TRBJ1-6, with 7 bases aligning to TRBD1. This CDR3 contains 15 residues. V dropped 9 bases and J dropped 6; count of bases not matched to a gene: 11. CDR1 is LNHDA, CDR2 SQIVND, per germline (reference sequence).

As regards this clone: An end of the junction does not agree with germline; a read error may underlie this. The chain carries TRBV5-1 and TRBJ2-3, with 8 bases that match TRBD2. Germline V CDR1 and CDR2: SGHRS, YFSETQ. CDR3 length: 15 residues. This CDR3 is CASSLAGGTTDTQYF. In DNA, the CDR3 is TGCGCCAGCAGTTTGGCGGGGGGTACCACAGATACGCAGTATTTT.

The chain couples TRBV2 to TRBJ2-1, with 8 bases fitting TRBD1. Trimming removed 8 bases from V and 4 bases from J; junction bases left unmatched: 10. The CDR3 is made up of 15 amino acids. Germline lookup yields CDR1 SNHLY and CDR2 FYNNEI. The CDR3 nucleotides read TGTGCCAGCGCCAAGGACAGGGATTCGTACAATGAGCAGTTCTTC. As protein: CASAKDRDSYNEQFF. Full variable domain (rest looked up from reference TRBV2 and TRBJ2-1): EPEVTQTPSHQVTQMGQEVILRCVPISNHLYFYWYRQILGQKVEFLVSFYNNEISEKSEIFDDQFSVERPDGSNFTLKIRSTKLEDSAMYFCASAKDRDSYNEQFFGPGTRLTVL.

The rearrangement links TRBV5-8 to TRBJ2-5; no definite D call. The CDR3 loop spans 14 amino acids. In germline, CDR1 is SGHTS, CDR2 YDEGEE. V was pared by 0 bases and J by 4 bases, with 10 bases between. The chain's CDR3 is CASSLDEFLETQYF. In nucleotides, the CDR3 is TGTGCCAGCAGCTTGGATGAGTTTCTAGAGACCCAGTACTTC.

This sequence joins TRBV11-2 and TRBJ1-2; D unclear. CDR1 SGHAT and CDR2 FQNNGV come from the germline V gene. The CDR3 length is 13 residues. V was pared by 0 bases and J by 5 bases, with 7 bases between. CDR3 region: CASSLDVSYGYTF. In nucleotides, the CDR3 is TGTGCCAGCAGCTTAGATGTGAGTTATGGCTACACCTTC.

The genes are TRBV5-8 and TRBJ1-4; D is possibly TRBD1 (6 bases). Looked up from germline, CDR1 is SGHTS and CDR2 is YDEGEE. V was trimmed by 4 bases and J by 4 bases, leaving 14 bases between them. The CDR3 totals 15 residues. CDR3 sequence: CASSPGQIFNEKLFF. In DNA form, the CDR3 reads TGTGCCAGCAGCCCTGGACAGATTTTTAATGAAAAACTGTTTTTT.

The chain carries TRBV18 and TRBJ1-2; no clear D. The V and J ends lost 1 base and 6 bases respectively, with 9 bases between them. The CDR3 extends over 13 amino acids. The germline V gene encodes CDR1 KGHSH and CDR2 LQKENI. The DNA for the CDR3 is TGTGCCAGCTCACCACGAGAGGAGGATGGCTACACCTTC. It specifies CASSPREEDGYTF.